This T cell receptor beta chain was observed in a study of T cells in Graves' hyperthyroidism and ophthalmopathy (dated by TCRdb to 2018 to 2020). For context, the study as a whole: Peripheral blood samples were taken at initial diagnosis, before any treatment was given. Prospective prediction of ophthalmopathy was tested in an independent validation cohort of 18 hyperthyroidism patients and around 16 patients who later progressed to ophthalmopathy. Following sampling, methimazole starting at 30 mg daily was given to hyperthyroidism patients, and high-dose intravenous methylprednisolone was given to ophthalmopathy patients. TCR V-J signatures able to tell the groups apart were searched for in a discovery cohort of about a hundred patients, of whom 43 had Graves' ophthalmopathy and about 55 had stable Graves' hyperthyroidism. The approximately 90 discovery patients were randomly split 7:3 into training and test sets. In about 6 Graves' hyperthyroidism patients, the study also compared T-cell repertoires from thyroid tissue with T-cell repertoires from blood. The paper reports TCR Vbeta CDR3 sequencing of fewer than 150 peripheral blood samples: around 41 ophthalmopathy, over 70 hyperthyroidism and 17 progressor patients.

This clonotype was seen at least ten times. Its antigen remains undetermined. Base quality data are lacking; no much larger clone is found one base away. Beyond this particular receptor, the publication reports: No statistical method was used to fix the sample size in advance, and group allocation was not hidden from the investigators. Blood samples also contained most of the expanded thyroid clonotypes (frequency above 0.001), which suggests that blood repertoires may reflect thyroid immune responses. In validation, the model predicted progression to ophthalmopathy a median of about 5.9 months before onset, with around 70% sensitivity and about 72% specificity. Ophthalmopathy was separated from stable hyperthyroidism by a 13 V-J signature model, with approximately 89% sensitivity and roughly 81% specificity obtained in cross-validation and 80%/75% obtained in testing.

Reading the germline V gene gives CDR1 MNHNS and CDR2 SASEGT. V is cut back by 0 bases and J by 7 bases, with 8 bases in the junction unmatched. CDR3 length: 15 amino acids, cysteine to phenylalanine. The kept DNA is CDR3 alone, 45 bases in frame from the first base. Ophthalmopathy patients had moderately to severely active disease, Clinical Activity Score of at least 3, NOSPECS grade of at least 4, and duration under 3 months. Any patient with an uncontrolled infection, another autoimmune disease, pregnancy or lactation was excluded. Diagnoses relied on clinical symptoms, serum thyroxine and TRAb, thyroid ultrasound and orbital computed tomography. Ficoll-Paque density gradient centrifugation was used to isolate PBMCs from around 10 ml of fresh peripheral blood. Total RNA was extracted with Trizol reagent, and quality was checked on an Agilent 2100 Bioanalyzer. The TCR beta CDR3 regions were amplified from RNA transcripts. The TCR CDR3 was subjected to a first round of RT-PCR using the HTBI primer set and the Qiagen OneStep RT-PCR kit. Libraries were constructed in a second round of multiplex PCR, after which size selection and purification were performed. Paired-end sequencing of the libraries was performed with 100 bp reads on an Illumina HiSeq2000. For the original study's pipeline: Raw data were processed with SOAPnuke, discarding reads with adapters, uncalled bases, mean Phred below 15, or no exact constant-primer or identifier match. COPE v1.2.5 was used to merge the high-quality paired reads, and each unique nucleotide sequence was defined as a clonotype. MiTCR v1.1 was used to align the clonotypes against IMGT TRBV, TRBD and TRBJ reference segments. The analysis included only V-J combinations with a frequency above 0.0001, which together covered 99% to 99.2% of the repertoires. A TCS score was defined as the ratio of F50 (clonal expansion) to E x V (chaos), with BLOSUM62-based TCRdist applied between CDR3 peptides within each V-J. Welch's t-statistics and random forest reduced roughly 540 V-J features to 13, which were used in a naive Bayes classifier (R e1071). Using fastp at Q25 and MiXCR, TCRdb reprocessed the public reads and kept productive beta chains. Merged by CDR3 protein, the rows form single entries marked with the most common genes and DNA. TCRdb's processing, not the study's, gives the V and J calls here. The sample table records approximately 330,000 distinct CDR3 sequences; roughly 13% of these occur just once. In total, the top ten clones hold roughly 33% of the sample.

Recombination joined TRBV6-1 with TRBJ2-5, with TRBD1 identical over 7 junction bases. The specimen sequenced was blood. This TCR came from a woman in her forties with Graves' ophthalmopathy. The CDR3 protein is CASSEAKGAVWTQYF. The DNA sequence is given as TGTGCCAGCAGTGAAGCGAAGGGGGCCGTTTGGACCCAGTACTTC.